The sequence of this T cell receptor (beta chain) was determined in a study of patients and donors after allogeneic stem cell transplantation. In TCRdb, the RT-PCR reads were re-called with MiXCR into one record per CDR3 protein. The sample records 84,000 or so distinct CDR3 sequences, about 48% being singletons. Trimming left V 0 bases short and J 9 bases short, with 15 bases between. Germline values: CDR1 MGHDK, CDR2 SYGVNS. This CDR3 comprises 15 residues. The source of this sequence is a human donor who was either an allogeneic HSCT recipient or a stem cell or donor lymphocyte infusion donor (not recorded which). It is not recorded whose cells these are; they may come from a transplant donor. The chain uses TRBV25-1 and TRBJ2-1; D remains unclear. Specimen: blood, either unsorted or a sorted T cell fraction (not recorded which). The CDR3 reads CASSEYKLATPEQFF. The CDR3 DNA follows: TGTGCCAGCAGTGAATATAAGTTAGCTACACCTGAGCAGTTCTTC.